Below, 14 T cell receptor beta chains from the same sample are listed, as sequenced in a study of T cell changes during pregnancy in multiple sclerosis. Clones were read by immunoSEQ multiplex PCR, and TCRdb kept only the in-frame ones, dropping some. The table has 40,000 or so clones, about 89% seen once. This material consisted of CD4+ T cells from peripheral blood mononuclear cells, taken in the third trimester of pregnancy. All receptors come from a female donor in good health, enrolled as a control in a pregnancy study.

The chain links TRBV6-1 to TRBJ1-5; D is unresolved. Between the trimmed V and J ends, which lost 7 bases and 0 bases, there was a span of 13 bases. This CDR3 has 15 residues. Germline V gene lookup returns CDR1 MNHNS and CDR2 SASEGT. The CDR3 loop is CASTSMGHSNQPQHF. The CDR3 nucleotides are TGTGCCAGCACTAGTATGGGTCATAGCAATCAGCCCCAGCATTTT.

This clone was counted a single time. CDR3 protein: CASSGAGKETQYF. As DNA, the CDR3 is TGTGCCAGCAGCGGGGCAGGGAAGGAGACCCAGTACTTC. The chain recombines TRBV5-4 with TRBJ2-5, with TRBD1 as a possible D gene (5 bases). Trimming stripped 4 bases from V and 5 bases from J, with 12 bases between. The germline gives CDR1 SGHNT, CDR2 YYREEE (reference sequence). This CDR3 comprises 13 residues.

This chain joins TRBV5-5 and TRBJ1-2, with 7 bases matching TRBD1. CDR1 SGHKS and CDR2 YYEKEE come from the germline V gene (reference sequence). V shed 2 bases and J 3 bases; nucleotides not matched to a gene: 1. The CDR3 runs 13 residues. This chain's CDR3 is CASSLTGDYGYTF. The DNA of the CDR3 is TGTGCCAGCAGCTTAACAGGGGACTATGGCTACACCTTC.

CDR3 in amino acids: CAGQYSGANVLTF. In DNA form, the CDR3 reads TGTGCCGGGCAATACTCTGGGGCCAACGTCCTGACTTTC. The chain couples TRBV28 to TRBJ2-6; D call uncertain. Germline CDR1 reads MDHEN; CDR2 reads SYDVKM. V shed 11 bases and J shed 0 bases, with 8 bases lying between them. This CDR3 region has 13 residues. Filled out from reference TRBV28 and TRBJ2-6, the complete variable domain reads DVKVTQSSRYLVKRTGEKVFLECVQDMDHENMFWYRQDPGLGLRLIYFSYDVKMKEKGDIPEGYSVSREKKERFSLILESASTNQTSMYLCAGQYSGANVLTFGAGSRLTVL.

The V gene is TRBV7-9, the J gene TRBJ1-4, with D possibly TRBD1 on 5 matching bases. In germline, CDR1 is SEHNR, CDR2 FQNEAQ (reference sequence). The CDR3 runs to 14 residues. V shed 3 bases and J shed 1 base, with 6 bases lying between them. The CDR3 region has the DNA TGTGCCAGCAGCTTTCAGGGAACTAATGAAAAACTGTTTTTT. Protein product: CASSFQGTNEKLFF.

V and J are TRBV11-3 and TRBJ2-7; D is undetermined. Germline V lookup: CDR1 SGHNT, CDR2 YENEEA. V dropped 1 base and J dropped 1 base, with 5 bases sitting between them. The CDR3 is 13 residues long. This CDR3 reads CASSLAHSYEQYF. CDR3 coding DNA: TGTGCCAGCAGCTTAGCCCATTCCTACGAGCAGTACTTC.

V usage is TRBV19 and J usage is TRBJ2-5, with D possibly being TRBD2 (6 bases). Trimming took off 5 bases at V and 4 bases at J, with 14 bases between the two ends. This CDR3 region has 14 residues. Germline V lookup: CDR1 LNHDA, CDR2 SQIVND (reference sequence). The CDR3 here is CASSRGAHGETQYF. The DNA for the CDR3 is TGTGCCAGTAGTCGCGGGGCCCACGGAGAGACCCAGTACTTC.

The chain has TRBV30 and TRBJ1-4; D is possibly TRBD1 (6 bases). Germline CDR1 is GTSNPN and CDR2 is SVGIG (reference sequence). Between the trimmed V and J ends, which lost 0 bases and 5 bases, there was a span of 25 bases. The CDR3 is made up of 19 amino acids. The CDR3 bases are TGTGCCTGGAGTGTAGCCAGGGGAGAAAGTAGTACGGGCAATGAAAAACTGTTTTTT. Translated, it gives CAWSVARGESSTGNEKLFF.

As for this clone: One end of the junction fails to match germline, which may point to a read error. The chain has TRBV7-7 and TRBJ2-5; a possible D gene is TRBD1 (6 bases). The germline V gene encodes CDR1 SSHAT and CDR2 FNYEAQ (reference sequence). The CDR3 is made up of 13 amino acids. CDR3 coding DNA: TGTGCTAGCAGTTCTGGACAGCAAGAGACCCAGTACTTC. This gives the protein CASSSGQQETQYF.

The gene calls are TRBV10-1 and TRBJ2-7; 10 nucleotides match TRBD2. There are 18 residues in the CDR3. Germline CDR1 WNHNN, CDR2 SYGVQD (reference sequence). The V gene end was trimmed by 3 bases and the J gene end by 7 bases; junction bases not matched to a gene: 18. The CDR3 loop is CASSDPNLLAGPTDEQYF. The CDR3 region has the DNA TGCGCCAGCAGTGACCCGAACTTACTAGCGGGACCGACCGATGAGCAGTACTTC.

The chain uses TRBV19 and TRBJ2-7; 8 bases agree with TRBD2. CDR1 and CDR2 (germline): LNHDA, SQIVND (reference sequence). This CDR3 comprises 14 residues. V was pared by 5 bases and J by 6 bases, with 9 bases of the junction left unmatched. The CDR3 DNA follows: TGTGCCAGTAGTGGCGGGGGGACCTTATCCGAGCAGTACTTC. It translates to CASSGGGTLSEQYF. The full variable domain, its missing parts supplied by reference TRBV19 and TRBJ2-7, is DGGITQSPKYLFRKEGQNVTLSCEQNLNHDAMYWYRQDPGQGLRLIYYSQIVNDFQKGDIAEGYSVSREKKESFPLTVTSAQKNPTAFYLCASSGGGTLSEQYFGPGTRLTVT.

This clone showed up just a few times. V usage is TRBV4-1 and J usage is TRBJ2-2, with TRBD2 matching 11 bases. The CDR3 sequence is 16 residues long. Losses at the gene ends were 2 bases for V and 7 bases for J; bases not matched to a gene: 6. CDR1 is MGHRA, CDR2 YSYEKL, per germline. The CDR3 region is CASSQSSGGAYGELFF. For the CDR3, the DNA is TGCGCCAGCAGCCAAAGTAGCGGGGGGGCGTACGGGGAGCTGTTTTTT.

This chain joins TRBV2 and TRBJ2-2, with D possibly TRBD1 on 5 matching bases. The CDR3 is 15 amino acids. V was shortened by 7 bases and J by 4 bases, with 16 bases between the two germline ends. Germline V lookup: CDR1 SNHLY, CDR2 FYNNEI. The CDR3 spells CASTGSGRLTGELFF. The CDR3 DNA reads TGTGCCAGCACAGGTTCAGGGCGACTCACCGGGGAGCTGTTTTTT.

The rearrangement links TRBV7-9 to TRBJ2-2, with 9 bases fitting TRBD1. Germline loops: CDR1 SEHNR, CDR2 FQNEAQ (reference sequence). There are 16 residues in the CDR3. The V gene end was trimmed by 5 bases and the J gene end by 2 bases; junction bases not matched to a gene: 6. Written as DNA, the CDR3 is TGTGCCAGCAGCCCACCGGGACAGGGTAACACCGGGGAGCTGTTTTTT. This sequence encodes CASSPPGQGNTGELFF.